This is a list of T cell receptor beta chains from one sample in a study of T cell responses to AZD1222 COVID-19 vaccine. Clones were read by immunoSEQ multiplex PCR, and TCRdb kept only the in-frame ones, dropping some. Found here are over 65,000 clones, 88% of them singletons; the top ten hold less than 8.5%. This sample comprised peripheral blood, obtained 28 days after the second AZD1222 dose. The receptors originated from an adult who received the AZD1222 COVID-19 vaccine. The CDR3 runs from the conserved cysteine through the conserved F or W. A clone size is listed for some rows: how often the clone was seen (once, few, many), or a class if it is expanded.

>TRBJ2-7|-|TRBV12-3/TRBV12-4
CASSLFSPDEQYF
>TRBJ2-7|few|TRBV7-8
CASSLVGGLTYEQYF
>TRBJ2-2|-|TRBV29-1
CSVAGRGTNTGELFF
>TRBJ2-5|-|TRBV7-8
CASTTGRVGMGETQYF
>TRBJ1-5|once|TRBV4-3
CASSQDTGQPQHF
>TRBJ1-1|-|TRBV28
CASSPRQGPWMNTEAFF
>TRBJ1-1|-|TRBV20-1
CSASDRTGFGTEAFF
>TRBJ2-2|few|TRBV28
CASSFGLNTGELFF
>TRBJ1-5|-|TRBV7-9
CASSLSSGTASNQPQHF
>TRBJ1-1|-|TRBV2
CASSRLMNTEAFF
>TRBJ2-3|-|TRBV5-5
CASSFPSGDTDTQYF